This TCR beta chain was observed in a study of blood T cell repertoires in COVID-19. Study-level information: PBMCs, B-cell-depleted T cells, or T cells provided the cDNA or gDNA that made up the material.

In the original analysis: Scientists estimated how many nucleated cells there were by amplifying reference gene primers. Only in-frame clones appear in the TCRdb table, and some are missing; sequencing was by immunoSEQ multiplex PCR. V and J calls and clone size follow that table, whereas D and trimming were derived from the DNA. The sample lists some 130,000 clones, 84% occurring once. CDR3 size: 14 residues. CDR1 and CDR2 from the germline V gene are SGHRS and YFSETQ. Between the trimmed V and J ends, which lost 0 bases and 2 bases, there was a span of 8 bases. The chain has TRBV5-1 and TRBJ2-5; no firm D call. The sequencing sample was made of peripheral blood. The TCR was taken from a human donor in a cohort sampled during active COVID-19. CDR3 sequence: CASSLAQLQETQYF. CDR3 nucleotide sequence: TGCGCCAGCAGCTTGGCACAATTGCAAGAGACCCAGTACTTC. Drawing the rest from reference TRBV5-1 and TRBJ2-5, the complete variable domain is KAGVTQTPRYLIKTRGQQVTLSCSPISGHRSVSWYQQTPGQGLQFLFEYFSETQRNKGNFPGRFSGRQFSNSRSEMNVSTLELGDSALYLCASSLAQLQETQYFGPGTRLLVL.